These T cell receptor beta chains were read from a single sample in a study of cytomegalovirus exposure and HLA in healthy donors. Only in-frame clones appear in the TCRdb table, and some are missing; sequencing was by immunoSEQ multiplex PCR. This table holds approximately 59,000 clones, almost 95% found once. The sequenced sample was PBMCs. All receptors come from a man younger than 35 in good health and CMV-seropositive. The CDR3 runs from the conserved cysteine through the conserved F or W. Each record gives: J gene, V gene, clone size, CDR3 protein. Only part of the rows carry a size: once, few, many, or a class if the clone is expanded.

TRBJ1-2	TRBV6-6	NA	CASSPTGTYGYTF
TRBJ1-1	TRBV5-1	NA	CASSRSQGLNTEAFF
TRBJ2-1	TRBV9	NA	CASSVSGLGHNEQFF
TRBJ1-2	TRBV15	NA	CATSRAPGDGYTF
TRBJ2-3	TRBV5-1	NA	CASSLGLVRTDTQYF
TRBJ2-7	TRBV5-4	NA	CASSLGTGVVEQYF
TRBJ2-3	TRBV9	few	CASSVDAGTQYF
TRBJ2-7	TRBV18	NA	CASSQGQGPGYEQYF
TRBJ2-2	TRBV7-9	NA	CASSFRRTGPTNTGELFF
TRBJ2-7	TRBV5-1	NA	CASSPRGAGVRAYEQYF